Reported below is one T cell receptor (beta chain). The junction and the germline gene differ at one end; a read error may be behind it. This sample includes further DNA sequences coding for the same CDR3. These data belong to a study of cytomegalovirus exposure and HLA in healthy donors. Whole-study context: The study's early data release held about 85 million unique TCRs from HLA-typed donors.

The CDR3 runs 13 residues. CDR1 MNHNS and CDR2 SASEGT come from the germline V gene. The primer mix had 60 Vbeta and 13 Jbeta primers. Libraries were prepared by immunoSEQ multiplex PCR; TCRdb keeps only in-frame clonotypes and omits some of them. The data show some 150,000 clones, roughly four fifths seen once. Sequenced material: PBMCs. This receptor was identified in a woman in her thirties in good health and CMV-seropositive. The chain employs TRBV6-1 and TRBJ1-1, with a possible D match to TRBD1 (5 bases). The CDR3 bases are TGTGCCAGCAGGATCCCTGACAGAACTGAGGCTTTCTTT. It encodes CASRIPDRTEAFF.